A single sample is the source of the 31 T cell receptor beta chains below, sequenced in a study of blood T cell repertoires in COVID-19. Using immunoSEQ multiplex PCR, the repertoire was profiled, and TCRdb retains in-frame clones only, with some absent. The table includes over 25,000 clones, 89% detected once. Material: peripheral blood. These receptors came from a human donor in a cohort sampled during active COVID-19.

In nucleotides, the CDR3 is TGCGCCAGCAGTCAATGCGGGGGTAACAACAATCAGCCCCAGCATTTT. Translating gives CASSQCGGNNNQPQHF. The rearrangement links TRBV23-1 to TRBJ1-5; D may be TRBD1 (5 bases). TRBV23-1 is sorted into the ORF group, with uncertain function. Deletions cut 1 base from V and 3 bases from J, with 13 bases between. There are 16 residues in the CDR3.

This clone was detected only a few times. The gene calls are TRBV5-1 and TRBJ1-5; D not certain. Per the germline V gene, CDR1 is SGHRS and CDR2 is YFSETQ. V was cut by 4 bases and J by 4 bases, with 9 bases left in between. CDR3 length: 13 residues. CDR3 DNA: TGCGCCAGCAGCGGCGGGCCAAATCAGCCCCAGCATTTT. It is translated as CASSGGPNQPQHF.

V usage is TRBV11-2 and J usage is TRBJ1-6; D not resolved. CDR1 is SGHAT, CDR2 FQNNGV, per germline. This CDR3 spans 13 amino acids. V dropped 7 bases and J dropped 9 bases, with 13 bases sitting between them. CDR3: CASTAGTRSPLHF. CDR3 DNA: TGTGCCAGCACCGCAGGCACGCGTTCACCCCTCCACTTT.

V and J are TRBV7-9 and TRBJ1-2; 9 bases fit TRBD1. Germline V gives CDR1 SEHNR, CDR2 FQNEAQ (reference sequence). J lost 8 bases, V lost 4 bases, and 5 bases had no gene match. The length of the CDR3 is 13 residues. DNA for the CDR3: TGTGCCAGCAGCTCACAGGGGGCGCAAGGCTACACCTTC. Amino acids: CASSSQGAQGYTF.

The V gene is TRBV9, the J gene TRBJ2-1, with D possibly being TRBD2 (6 bases). Deletions cut 0 bases from V and 0 bases from J, with 13 bases between. Germline V gives CDR1 SGDLS, CDR2 YYNGEE. CDR3 length: 17 residues. The CDR3 is CASSVAGGSSSYNEQFF. Written as DNA, the CDR3 is TGTGCCAGCAGCGTAGCTGGGGGGTCAAGCTCCTACAATGAGCAGTTCTTC.

The rearrangement links TRBV20-1 to TRBJ2-7; D call uncertain. The V gene lost 1 base and the J gene lost 1 base, with 2 bases spanning the gap. The V gene's germline CDR1 is DFQATT and CDR2 SNEGSKA (reference sequence). The CDR3 runs 11 residues. CDR3 amino acids: CSARASYEQYF. The CDR3 DNA sequence: TGCAGTGCTAGAGCTTCCTACGAGCAGTACTTC.

This chain links TRBV4-1 with TRBJ1-5, with 8 bases matching TRBD1. The CDR3 length is 15 residues. Germline loops: CDR1 MGHRA, CDR2 YSYEKL. V gave up 3 bases and J gave up 6 bases; unmatched junction bases: 7. This chain's CDR3 is CASSQSGQGSQPQHF. Here the CDR3 DNA reads TGCGCCAGCAGCCAGAGTGGACAGGGTAGTCAGCCCCAGCATTTT.

The V gene is TRBV5-8, the J gene TRBJ1-5, with D uncertain. Germline assignment: CDR1 SGHTS and CDR2 YDEGEE. The V end was cut by 6 bases, the J end by 2 bases, with 15 bases between. This CDR3 contains 15 residues. CDR3 protein: CASTALVSGNQPQHF. The CDR3 coding sequence is TGTGCCAGCACCGCTTTAGTAAGTGGCAATCAGCCCCAGCATTTT.

This chain uses TRBV6-5 with TRBJ1-5; the D is unclear. Trimming removed 6 bases at V and 2 bases at J, with 14 bases between. Germline CDR1 and CDR2: MNHEY and SVGAGI. The CDR3 has 15 amino acids. CDR3: CASRAEGRGNQPQHF. The CDR3 region has the DNA TGTGCCAGCAGAGCTGAAGGCCGGGGCAATCAGCCCCAGCATTTT.

The chain joins TRBV3-1 (or the pseudogene TRBV3-2) to TRBJ2-3, with a weak D call TRBD2 (7 bases). Trimming cost V 0 bases and J 6 bases, with 16 bases left between them. Germline CDR1 is LGHDT and CDR2 is YNNKEL (reference sequence). The CDR3 loop spans 16 amino acids. CDR3 region: CASSQDGAGAYDTQYF. The CDR3 DNA is TGTGCCAGCAGCCAAGATGGGGCGGGGGCCTACGATACGCAGTATTTT.

This chain connects TRBV12-3 or TRBV12-4 to TRBJ1-2, with a weak D call TRBD1 (6 bases). The CDR3 is 13 residues long. The V end was cut by 7 bases, the J end by 4 bases, with 13 bases between. This CDR3 is CASTQGGVYGYTF. Written as DNA, the CDR3 is TGTGCCAGCACCCAAGGGGGGGTCTATGGCTACACCTTC.

This clone has just one count. This chain links TRBV30 with TRBJ1-5; D gene uncertain. Germline V gene sequence: CDR1 GTSNPN, CDR2 SVGIG (reference sequence). The CDR3 covers 14 residues. The V end lost 3 bases, the J end lost 3 bases, and 12 bases lay between the germline ends. The CDR3 DNA follows: TGTGCCTGGAGGGGCCCGGGAGACAATCAGCCCCAGCATTTT. Encoded protein: CAWRGPGDNQPQHF.

The rearrangement links TRBV19 to TRBJ2-6, with D perhaps matching TRBD2 (6 bases). The V gene's germline CDR1 is LNHDA and CDR2 SQIVND (reference sequence). The CDR3 consists of 16 residues. V shed 10 bases and J shed 0 bases, with 16 bases lying between them. As DNA, the CDR3 is TGTGCCATCCGCCGGAGGGAGCTCTCTGGGGCCAACGTCCTGACTTTC. Its translation is CAIRRRELSGANVLTF.

The genes are TRBV7-8 and TRBJ2-1, with a possible D match to TRBD1 (6 bases). V was cut by 7 bases and J by 3 bases, with 16 bases left in between. The CDR3 runs to 15 residues. Germline assignment: CDR1 SGHVS and CDR2 FQNEAQ. CDR3 region: CASKRTEGDYNEQFF. The CDR3 DNA reads TGTGCCAGCAAACGGACAGAAGGGGACTACAATGAGCAGTTCTTC.

The V and J genes are TRBV4-2 and TRBJ2-1, with D possibly being TRBD2 (5 bases). V lost 0 bases to trimming and J lost 0 bases, with 18 bases between them. The CDR3 loop spans 19 amino acids. Per germline, CDR1 LGHNA and CDR2 YNFKEQ. CDR3 nucleotide sequence: TGTGCCAGCAGCCAAGACGCTGGTAGCGCCCGAAGCTCCTACAATGAGCAGTTCTTC. Translating gives CASSQDAGSARSSYNEQFF.

This clone occurred once. V and J are TRBV5-1 and TRBJ2-3; TRBD1 is a possible D gene (6 bases). Germline V CDR1 and CDR2: SGHRS, YFSETQ. The germline V and J ends were trimmed by 0 bases and 2 bases, with 10 bases remaining between them. This CDR3 is 15 amino acids long. CDR3 in DNA: TGCGCCAGCAGCTTGGTCGGGACAACCACAGATACGCAGTATTTT. This translates into CASSLVGTTTDTQYF.

The chain employs TRBV5-1 and TRBJ2-7; D is perhaps TRBD2 (7 bases). Germline V CDR1 and CDR2: SGHRS, YFSETQ. The germline V and J ends were trimmed by 4 bases and 2 bases, with 13 bases remaining between them. The CDR3 covers 14 residues. CDR3 in DNA: TGCGCCAGCAGCAGGGGGGGCTCCACCTACGAGCAGTACTTC. Translated: CASSRGGSTYEQYF.

Only a few counts were recorded for this clone. The J gene is TRBJ1-5, the V gene TRBV18; 7 bases are a match to TRBD1. The CDR3 contains 17 residues. V gave up 4 bases and J gave up 8 bases; unmatched junction bases: 17. CDR1 and CDR2 (germline): KGHSH, LQKENI. The CDR3 reads CASSLDYGTATREPQHF. The DNA for the CDR3 is TGTGCCAGCTCACTGGACTATGGGACAGCGACGAGGGAGCCCCAGCATTTT.

This clone has just one count. The rearrangement links TRBV9 to TRBJ2-3; maybe TRBD2 (6 bases). Germline V gene sequence: CDR1 SGDLS, CDR2 YYNGEE. The CDR3 extends over 13 amino acids. V lost 0 bases and J lost 8, with 10 bases in between. CDR3 in amino acids: CASSVEGGGTQYF. The CDR3 DNA reads TGTGCCAGCAGCGTAGAGGGAGGAGGTACGCAGTATTTT.

The V gene is TRBV24-1, the J gene TRBJ1-2; tentatively, D is TRBD1 (5 bases). This CDR3 is 15 amino acids long. V was pared by 4 bases and J by 4 bases, with 15 bases between. Germline loops: CDR1 KGHDR, CDR2 SFDVKD. Here the CDR3 DNA reads TGTGCCACCAGTGACCCTGAGGACAAGCTCTATGGCTACACCTTC. The encoded protein is CATSDPEDKLYGYTF.

J is TRBJ2-1 and V is TRBV4-3; no clear D. V was trimmed by 1 base and J by 0 bases, leaving 7 bases between them. This CDR3 region has 15 residues. In germline, CDR1 is LGHNA, CDR2 YSLEER. The CDR3 loop reads CASSQGLHSYNEQFF. The CDR3 nucleotides read TGCGCCAGCAGCCAAGGACTCCACTCCTACAATGAGCAGTTCTTC.

The chain combines TRBV5-1 with TRBJ2-1; TRBD2 matches 14 bases. Germline trimming cut 0 bases from V and 7 bases from J; bases unmatched to any gene: 3. Germline CDR1 and CDR2: SGHRS and YFSETQ. The CDR3 contains 16 residues. The CDR3, as DNA: TGCGCCAGCAGCTTGGGACTAGCGGGGGGGAATAATGAGCAGTTCTTC. Protein: CASSLGLAGGNNEQFF.

The chain is built from TRBV19 and TRBJ2-3; TRBD2 agrees at 8 bases. Germline V CDR1 and CDR2: LNHDA, SQIVND (reference sequence). The CDR3 loop spans 14 amino acids. Germline trimming cut 4 bases from V and 2 bases from J; bases unmatched to any gene: 2. The CDR3 DNA reads TGTGCCAGTAGTAGGCGGGGGGACACAGATACGCAGTATTTT. Amino acids: CASSRRGDTDTQYF.

The J gene is TRBJ2-1, the V gene TRBV5-1, with 10 bases that match TRBD1. In germline, CDR1 is SGHRS, CDR2 YFSETQ. J was trimmed by 8 bases and V by 0 bases; bases with no gene match: 8. This CDR3 region has 16 residues. The CDR3 here is CASSLAGTGVGDEQFF. CDR3 DNA sequence: TGCGCCAGCAGCTTGGCCGGGACAGGGGTGGGCGATGAGCAGTTCTTC.

This chain joins TRBV5-1 and TRBJ2-7, with 9 bases aligning to TRBD1. The V and J ends lost 6 bases and 5 bases, in that order; junction bases with no gene match: 6. Per the germline V gene, CDR1 is SGHRS and CDR2 is YFSETQ. The CDR3 spans 13 residues. The CDR3 DNA reads TGCGCCAGCAACTCGGGACAGGGCCACGAGCAGTACTTC. Residues: CASNSGQGHEQYF.

There are a few counts of this clone. The genes are TRBV6-6 and TRBJ2-1; 7 bases are shared with TRBD1. CDR3 length equals 14 residues. The germline gives CDR1 MNHNY, CDR2 SVGAGI (reference sequence). Trimming took 7 bases from V and 9 from J; bases not matched to a gene: 12. The CDR3 coding sequence is TGTGCCAGCACCACGGGCTACAGGGGCCTTGAGCAGTTCTTC. Encoded protein: CASTTGYRGLEQFF.

This clone has just a few counts. J is TRBJ2-1 and V is TRBV27; D remains unclear. V lost 0 bases to trimming and J lost 4 bases, with 4 bases between them. The germline CDR1 and CDR2 sequences are MNHEY and SMNVEV (reference sequence). The CDR3 length is 13 residues. In nucleotides, the CDR3 is TGTGCCAGCAGTTTATCCCCTTACAATGAGCAGTTCTTC. Protein product: CASSLSPYNEQFF.

The gene calls are TRBV6-1 and TRBJ1-2; 10 bases agree with TRBD1. The CDR3 is 15 amino acids. V was pared by 2 bases and J by 4 bases, with 4 bases of the junction left unmatched. Germline values: CDR1 MNHNS, CDR2 SASEGT. CDR3 sequence: CASSERDRGGYGYTF. The CDR3 DNA reads as TGTGCCAGCAGTGAAAGGGACAGGGGTGGCTATGGCTACACCTTC.

This chain links TRBV2 with TRBJ1-2; TRBD1 matches 11 bases. Trimming removed 4 bases from V and 8 bases from J; junction bases left unmatched: 12. The germline CDR1 and CDR2 sequences are SNHLY and FYNNEI. This CDR3 comprises 16 residues. The CDR3 DNA reads as TGTGCCAGCAGTGGGGGGGACAGGGGGATCCCTAGAGGCTACACCTTC. Translation: CASSGGDRGIPRGYTF. The entire variable domain, with the rest obtained from reference TRBV2 and TRBJ1-2, is as follows: EPEVTQTPSHQVTQMGQEVILRCVPISNHLYFYWYRQILGQKVEFLVSFYNNEISEKSEIFDDQFSVERPDGSNFTLKIRSTKLEDSAMYFCASSGGDRGIPRGYTFGSGTRLTVV.

V and J are TRBV15 and TRBJ2-7; D is perhaps TRBD1 (9 bases). Germline V lookup: CDR1 LNHNV, CDR2 YYDKDF (reference sequence). This CDR3 has 17 amino acids. V shed 1 base and J shed 2 bases, with 18 bases lying between them. The CDR3 loop is CATSRGQGGLGAYEQYF. The CDR3 region has the DNA TGTGCCACCAGCAGAGGACAGGGGGGACTAGGGGCCTACGAGCAGTACTTC.

This clone was observed a few times. This chain links TRBV4-1 with TRBJ1-5, with 8 nucleotides matching TRBD1. The CDR3 contains 16 residues. V gave up 4 bases and J gave up 2 bases; unmatched junction bases: 7. The germline gives CDR1 MGHRA, CDR2 YSYEKL. This CDR3 is CASSRAPGQGNQPQHF. CDR3 sequence (DNA): TGCGCCAGCAGCCGAGCCCCGGGACAGGGCAATCAGCCCCAGCATTTT.